The 25 T cell receptor beta chains below were found in one sample sequenced in a study of T cell changes during pregnancy in multiple sclerosis (dated 2019 in TCRdb). The library was produced with the immunoSEQ multiplex PCR assay. TCRdb retrieved this table from immuneACCESS and kept in-frame rearrangements only. Not all clones are present; in checked studies, unresolved V genes account for under half, and no reason is known for the remainder. The sample table records roughly 69,000 clones; roughly 90% of these occur just once. The top ten clonotypes cover under 0.3% of the sample. The material was CD4+ T cells from peripheral blood mononuclear cells, obtained in the third trimester of pregnancy. The receptors were gathered from a female donor in good health, enrolled as a control in a pregnancy study.

This clone was seen once. The chain employs TRBV18 and TRBJ1-1; TRBD1 agrees at 7 bases. Germline CDR1 is KGHSH and CDR2 is LQKENI. The CDR3 sequence is 16 residues long. V trimming: 6 bases; J trimming: 2 bases; junction bases outside the gene matches: 12. This CDR3 is CASSHRKGAVNTEAFF. The CDR3 DNA follows: TGTGCCAGCTCCCACCGGAAGGGGGCGGTAAACACTGAAGCTTTCTTT.

The V gene is TRBV5-1, the J gene TRBJ2-5; possible D gene TRBD2, 5 bases. Germline V gene data show CDR1 as SGHRS and CDR2 as YFSETQ. V lost 2 bases and J 5 bases, leaving 16 bases between the germline ends. The CDR3 contains 15 residues. CDR3 nucleotides: TGCGCCAGCAGCTTAATACGGGAAGAGCGGGAGACCCAGTACTTC. Its translation is CASSLIREERETQYF.

This chain uses TRBV9 with TRBJ1-6; unclear D gene. The CDR3 covers 15 residues. Germline loops: CDR1 SGDLS, CDR2 YYNGEE. With 3 bases removed from V and 7 bases from J, the gap between germline ends came to 14 bases. This CDR3 reads CASSGTGRENSPLHF. The CDR3 region has the DNA TGTGCCAGCAGCGGGACCGGACGGGAGAATTCACCCCTCCACTTT.

The count of this clone is one. This chain links TRBV5-1 with TRBJ1-2; D unclear. The CDR3 runs 12 residues. Trimming stripped 4 bases from V and 3 bases from J, with 7 bases between. Germline CDR1 SGHRS, CDR2 YFSETQ. CDR3 nucleotide sequence: TGCGCCAGCAGCGAGTATGACTATGGCTACACCTTC. It yields the protein CASSEYDYGYTF. Looking up the rest from reference TRBV5-1 and TRBJ1-2 gives the full variable domain: KAGVTQTPRYLIKTRGQQVTLSCSPISGHRSVSWYQQTPGQGLQFLFEYFSETQRNKGNFPGRFSGRQFSNSRSEMNVSTLELGDSALYLCASSEYDYGYTFGSGTRLTVV.

J is TRBJ2-3 and V is TRBV5-6; no clear D. From germline, CDR1 is SGHDT and CDR2 YYEEEE. This CDR3 has 14 residues. V was trimmed by 3 bases and J by 4 bases, leaving 12 bases between them. The CDR3 DNA follows: TGTGCCAGCAGCTGGGCCCTGGCCCCAGATACGCAGTATTTT. Protein product: CASSWALAPDTQYF.

This chain uses TRBV4-2 with TRBJ2-1; 9 nucleotides align to TRBD1. The germline CDR1 and CDR2 sequences are LGHNA and YNFKEQ. V lost 3 bases and J lost 8; bases outside the gene matches: 11. This CDR3 comprises 16 residues. The CDR3 is CASSQEEITGGHEQFF. In DNA form, the CDR3 reads TGTGCCAGCAGCCAGGAAGAAATTACAGGGGGCCATGAGCAGTTCTTC.

This chain joins TRBV2 and TRBJ1-5, with a tentative D call TRBD1 (5 bases). This CDR3 spans 13 amino acids. The germline V gene encodes CDR1 SNHLY and CDR2 FYNNEI. V lost 7 bases to trimming and J lost 1 base, with 8 bases between them. The CDR3, as DNA: TGTGCCAGCACAAAGGGGAGCAATCAGCCCCAGCATTTT. Residues: CASTKGSNQPQHF.

This clone is a singleton in its sample. V usage is TRBV6-6 and J usage is TRBJ2-7; 7 bases agree with TRBD1. The length of the CDR3 is 14 residues. Trimming removed 11 bases from V and 0 bases from J; junction bases left unmatched: 10. Germline CDR1 is MNHNY and CDR2 is SVGAGI (reference sequence). The chain's CDR3 is CAAKDRISSYEQYF. In DNA form, the CDR3 reads TGTGCCGCCAAGGACAGGATCAGCTCCTACGAGCAGTACTTC.

This chain connects TRBV6-6 to TRBJ2-7; 8 bases are a match to TRBD2. Losses at the gene ends were 4 bases for V and 5 bases for J; bases not matched to a gene: 10. CDR1 is MNHNY and CDR2 is SVGAGI in the germline V gene (reference sequence). The CDR3 contains 15 residues. The CDR3 here is CASSSLAGLGDEQYF. The DNA for the CDR3 is TGTGCCAGCAGTTCTTTAGCGGGGCTTGGGGACGAGCAGTACTTC.

The chain employs TRBV7-2 and TRBJ2-1; the D gene is possibly TRBD2 (5 bases). The V and J ends lost 4 bases and 7 bases respectively, with 11 bases between them. Germline loops: CDR1 SGHTA, CDR2 FQGNSA. This CDR3 is 13 amino acids long. The CDR3 DNA follows: TGTGCCAGCAGCTCTCCTATAGCGAATGAGCAGTTCTTC. Translating gives CASSSPIANEQFF.

The rearrangement links TRBV6-5 to TRBJ1-5; D is possibly TRBD1 (6 bases). Germline CDR1 MNHEY, CDR2 SVGAGI. V shed 6 bases and J shed 7 bases, with 19 bases lying between them. The CDR3 is 15 amino acids. The CDR3 sequence: CASRPSGGARQPQHF. CDR3 DNA sequence: TGTGCCAGCAGGCCAAGTGGGGGGGCACGGCAGCCCCAGCATTTT.

The sample holds one count of this clone. The CDR3 DNA follows: TGTGCCAGCAGAGTAGCGGGGGGACTCACAGATACGCAGTATTTT. It specifies CASRVAGGLTDTQYF. The chain joins TRBV6-1 to TRBJ2-3; 10 nucleotides line up with TRBD2. Germline V gives CDR1 MNHNS, CDR2 SASEGT. This CDR3 region has 15 residues. The junction had 5 bases not matched to a gene; V was cut back by 6 bases and J by 2 bases.

The chain joins TRBV13 to TRBJ1-1; 8 bases agree with TRBD1. CDR3 length: 16 amino acids. The ends lost 3 bases at V and 5 bases at J; junction bases unmatched: 11. Germline V gene sequence: CDR1 PRHDT, CDR2 FYEKMQ (reference sequence). The CDR3 DNA sequence: TGTGCCAGCAGCTTGGGGGCCGGACAGGGAAATACTGAAGCTTTCTTT. Translating gives CASSLGAGQGNTEAFF.

Notes on this clone: The sample has other DNA sequences that encode this CDR3 too. The rearrangement links TRBV7-2 to TRBJ2-3; 11 nucleotides agree with TRBD2. The CDR3 totals 16 residues. V was clipped by 3 bases and J by 3 bases; unmatched bases: 5. The germline gives CDR1 SGHTA, CDR2 FQGNSA. CDR3 in DNA: TGTGCCAGCAGCTTTAGCGGGGGGGCCGGGACAGATACGCAGTATTTT. Translated: CASSFSGGAGTDTQYF.

This clone has a handful of counts. The rearrangement links TRBV7-6 to TRBJ2-7; 7 nucleotides agree with TRBD2. Germline-derived CDR1 and CDR2 are SGHVS and FNYEAQ. This CDR3 region has 15 residues. V gave up 5 bases and J gave up 2 bases; unmatched junction bases: 9. DNA for the CDR3: TGTGCCAGCAGCCGCGACCAGCGGGGTCCCTACGAGCAGTACTTC. Its protein product is CASSRDQRGPYEQYF. Complete variable domain (other parts from reference TRBV7-6 and TRBJ2-7): GAGVSQSPRYKVTKRGQDVALRCDPISGHVSLYWYRQALGQGPEFLTYFNYEAQQDKSGLPNDRFSAERPEGSISTLTIQRTEQRDSAMYRCASSRDQRGPYEQYFGPGTRLTVT.

This chain joins TRBV6-5 and TRBJ2-7, with 9 nucleotides matching TRBD1. The CDR3 runs 13 residues. Germline CDR1 reads MNHEY; CDR2 reads SVGAGI. J lost 6 bases, V lost 7 bases, and 7 bases had no gene match. CDR3 amino acids: CASIRKQGAEQYF. The CDR3 bases are TGTGCCAGCATCCGAAAACAGGGGGCCGAGCAGTACTTC.

The chain combines TRBV6-5 with TRBJ1-6; 7 bases align to TRBD1. Germline V gene sequence: CDR1 MNHEY, CDR2 SVGAGI. This CDR3 contains 16 residues. V trimming: 2 bases; J trimming: 10 bases; junction bases outside the gene matches: 11. CDR3 nucleotide sequence: TGTGCCAGCAGTTACCCGGTCTACAGGGGATACTCACCCCTCCACTTT. Its translation: CASSYPVYRGYSPLHF.

V usage is TRBV7-2 and J usage is TRBJ2-1; possible D gene TRBD2, 7 bases. The CDR3 contains 16 residues. The V gene's germline CDR1 is SGHTA and CDR2 FQGNSA. V was shortened by 4 bases and J by 7 bases, with 20 bases between the two germline ends. CDR3 DNA sequence: TGTGCCAGCAGCTCACCGAGGGGGGGTTTGGGGAATGAGCAGTTCTTC. Its protein is CASSSPRGGLGNEQFF. Variable domain in full (rest from reference TRBV7-2 and TRBJ2-1): GAGVSQSPSNKVTEKGKDVELRCDPISGHTALYWYRQSLGQGLEFLIYFQGNSAPDKSGLPSDRFSAERTGGSVSTLTIQRTQQEDSAVYLCASSSPRGGLGNEQFFGPGTRLTVL.

The genes are TRBV14 and TRBJ1-2, with TRBD1 matching over 10 bases. V was pared by 4 bases and J by 7 bases, with 9 bases of the junction left unmatched. CDR3 length: 15 residues. Germline lookup yields CDR1 SGHDN and CDR2 FVKESK. CDR3 coding DNA: TGTGCCAGCAGCCGAGCCGGGACAGGGGTTCCTGGCTACACCTTC. It is translated as CASSRAGTGVPGYTF.

This chain connects TRBV19 to TRBJ2-2; TRBD1 is a possible D gene (7 bases). The CDR3 totals 19 residues. The V end was cut by 5 bases, the J end by 5 bases, with 27 bases between. CDR1 LNHDA and CDR2 SQIVND come from the germline V gene (reference sequence). The CDR3 DNA reads as TGTGCCAGTAGTCCCCGCGCTTCCTCGCCAGGGGGGCGAACCGGGGAGCTGTTTTTT. Translating it yields CASSPRASSPGGRTGELFF.

The V call is TRBV9, the J call TRBJ2-5; TRBD2 aligns across 10 bases. V lost 2 bases, J lost 2 bases, and 0 bases stayed unmatched. This CDR3 contains 14 residues. Germline V lookup: CDR1 SGDLS, CDR2 YYNGEE. CDR3 DNA sequence: TGTGCCAGCAGCGTTAGCGGGGGGCAAGAGACCCAGTACTTC. As protein: CASSVSGGQETQYF. The full variable domain, completed using reference TRBV9 and TRBJ2-5, is DSGVTQTPKHLITATGQRVTLRCSPRSGDLSVYWYQQSLDQGLQFLIQYYNGEERAKGNILERFSAQQFPDLHSELNLSSLELGDSALYFCASSVSGGQETQYFGPGTRLLVL.

The genes are TRBV18 and TRBJ2-7; TRBD1 agrees at 8 bases. CDR1 and CDR2 from the germline V gene are KGHSH and LQKENI. The CDR3 loop spans 15 amino acids. J was trimmed by 6 bases and V by 3 bases; bases with no gene match: 10. The DNA of the CDR3 is TGTGCCAGCTCACCTTACCCGACAGGGGCCTCCGAGCAGTACTTC. This encodes CASSPYPTGASEQYF.

The chain uses TRBV7-8 and TRBJ2-3, with 9 bases aligning to TRBD2. V was clipped by 1 base and J by 3 bases; unmatched bases: 8. The CDR3 covers 17 residues. The germline gives CDR1 SGHVS, CDR2 FQNEAQ. The CDR3 reads CASSLVWAGGRTDTQYF. The CDR3, as DNA: TGTGCCAGCAGCTTAGTGTGGGCGGGGGGGCGAACAGATACGCAGTATTTT.

The chain couples TRBV30 to TRBJ2-5, with D uncertain. From germline, CDR1 is GTSNPN and CDR2 SVGIG (reference sequence). Trimming removed 2 bases at V and 2 bases at J, with 9 bases between. The CDR3 covers 13 residues. The CDR3 coding sequence is TGTGCCTGGAGTACAAGTCGTCAAGAGACCCAGTACTTC. Translating gives CAWSTSRQETQYF.

The chain uses TRBV6-6 and TRBJ1-2, with D possibly TRBD1 on 5 matching bases. There are 15 residues in the CDR3. Germline V gene lookup returns CDR1 MNHNY and CDR2 SVGAGI (reference sequence). Deletions cut 2 bases from V and 1 base from J, with 11 bases between. The CDR3 protein is CASSYRSGGNYGYTF. The DNA of the CDR3 is TGTGCCAGCAGTTACCGGTCGGGGGGTAACTATGGCTACACCTTC.